Shown below are 29 T cell receptor beta chains from a single sample sequenced in a study of read filtering for tumor transcriptome and immune sequencing. From 400 to 450 ng of RNA, a library with molecular barcoded alpha/delta and beta/gamma adaptors was made. TCRdb fed the reads into MiXCR, producing one record per CDR3 protein. The sample yields about 130,000 distinct CDR3 sequences, 10% to 15% seen once. The sample was a population of CD138-negative cells sorted from bone marrow. All receptors come from a donor at least 40 years old with multiple myeloma.

This clonotype was recorded at least ten times. The J gene is TRBJ2-7, the V gene TRBV20-1; weak D call: TRBD2 (6 bases). There are 15 residues in the CDR3. With 0 bases removed from V and 0 bases from J, the gap between germline ends came to 12 bases. Germline V gene sequence: CDR1 DFQATT, CDR2 SNEGSKA (reference sequence). As DNA, the CDR3 is TGCAGTGCTAGAGATAGGGTGGGGGGCTCCTACGAGCAGTACTTC. It codes for CSARDRVGGSYEQYF.

This clonotype was recorded a few times. In nucleotides, the CDR3 is TGTGCCAGCAGCTTAGCCGGCGCGGAGACCCAGTACTTC. Protein: CASSLAGAETQYF. The rearrangement joins TRBV7-9 to TRBJ2-5; unclear D gene. This CDR3 comprises 13 residues. Germline loops: CDR1 SEHNR, CDR2 FQNEAQ (reference sequence). Trimming removed 0 bases at V and 5 bases at J, with 7 bases between.

This clonotype occurred many times. The gene calls are TRBV3-1 and TRBJ1-1; 7 bases are a match to TRBD1. This CDR3 has 15 amino acids. V was clipped by 0 bases and J by 3 bases; unmatched bases: 4. Germline V gives CDR1 LGHDT, CDR2 YNNKEL (reference sequence). CDR3 coding DNA: TGTGCCAGCAGCCAAGATACAGGGGCAGACACTGAAGCTTTCTTT. Residues: CASSQDTGADTEAFF.

For this clonotype: A much larger clone is a single base away; this may be a read error. The chain has TRBV6-2 or TRBV6-3 and TRBJ2-7; tentatively, D is TRBD1 (6 bases). This CDR3 comprises 14 residues. Germline V gene sequence: CDR1 MNHEY, CDR2 SVGEGT. The CDR3 region is CVSSYWTAPYEQYF. CDR3 bases: TGTGTCAGCAGTTACTGGACAGCTCCCTACGAGCAGTACTTC.

This clonotype was seen more than once but under ten times. The chain recombines TRBV20-1 with TRBJ2-5; TRBD1 is a possible D gene (6 bases). Germline V gives CDR1 DFQATT, CDR2 SNEGSKA (reference sequence). The length of the CDR3 is 14 residues. V lost 3 bases to trimming and J lost 3 bases, with 14 bases between them. This chain's CDR3 is CSARGMRGKETQYF. The CDR3 DNA sequence: TGCAGTGCTAGGGGGATGAGGGGGAAAGAGACCCAGTACTTC.

Comment on this clonotype: One base away lies a much larger clone, so this may be a sequencing read error. This chain links TRBV30 with TRBJ1-1; 8 nucleotides align to TRBD1. The CDR3 runs 15 residues. Looked up from germline, CDR1 is GTSNPN and CDR2 is SVGIG (reference sequence). The CDR3 region has the DNA TGTGTCTGGAGTGTCTGGACAGGGATGAACACTGAAGCTTTCTTT. This sequence encodes CVWSVWTGMNTEAFF.

This clonotype was found a few times. A read error is possible here, since a much larger clone lies one base away. V and J are TRBV2 and TRBJ2-1, with 15 bases identical to TRBD2. This CDR3 spans 16 amino acids. The V gene end was trimmed by 6 bases and the J gene end by 14 bases; junction bases not matched to a gene: 14. Germline CDR1 is SNHLY and CDR2 is FYNNEI. CDR3 DNA: TGTGCCAGCAGATTAGGGACCGGGACTAGCGGGAGGTGGAAGTTCTTC. Protein sequence: CASRLGTGTSGRWKFF.

This clonotype was counted at least ten times. The chain has TRBV28 and TRBJ2-5; D is perhaps TRBD1 (5 bases). V was trimmed by 5 bases and J by 4 bases, leaving 8 bases between them. Germline loops: CDR1 MDHEN, CDR2 SYDVKM. CDR3 length: 12 amino acids. The CDR3 protein is CASSGAPETQYF. The CDR3 region has the DNA TGTGCCAGCAGTGGGGCCCCAGAGACCCAGTACTTC.

This clonotype was detected many times. The chain employs TRBV7-2 and TRBJ2-6; D may be TRBD1 (5 bases). This CDR3 has 15 amino acids. Trimming shortened V by 1 base and J by 4 bases, and 8 bases separated the two germline ends. Germline assignment: CDR1 SGHTA and CDR2 FQGNSA. The CDR3, as DNA: TGTGCCAGCAGCTTAGGGACATCCGGGGCCAACGTCCTGACTTTC. The encoded protein is CASSLGTSGANVLTF.

This clonotype occurred many times. The V gene is TRBV20-1, the J gene TRBJ2-3, with D possibly being TRBD2 (6 bases). The length of the CDR3 is 16 residues. Germline CDR1 is DFQATT and CDR2 is SNEGSKA (reference sequence). Trimming stripped 3 bases from V and 0 bases from J, with 16 bases between. For the CDR3, the DNA is TGCAGTGCTAGCGGGAGCACGAACCCTAGCACAGATACGCAGTATTTT. Translating it yields CSASGSTNPSTDTQYF.

This clonotype was counted at least ten times. The chain couples TRBV18 to TRBJ2-3, with D tentatively TRBD2 (5 bases). Trimming stripped 3 bases from V and 3 bases from J, with 13 bases between. The germline CDR1 and CDR2 sequences are KGHSH and LQKENI. This CDR3 has 15 amino acids. The CDR3 is CASSPGKGRTDTQYF. The CDR3 coding sequence is TGTGCCAGCTCACCCGGGAAGGGTCGGACAGATACGCAGTATTTT.

Ten or more counts support this clonotype. The chain couples TRBV29-1 to TRBJ2-1, with 11 bases identical to TRBD2. Losses at the gene ends were 3 bases for V and 9 bases for J; bases not matched to a gene: 7. The CDR3 has 14 residues. Germline V CDR1 and CDR2: SQVTM, ANQGSEA. In DNA, the CDR3 is TGCAGCGTTGAGACTAGCGGGAAAGGGTCTGAGCAGTTCTTC. Translation gives CSVETSGKGSEQFF.

This chain uses TRBV27 with TRBJ1-4; TRBD1 matches at 7 bases. The V segment lost 6 bases and the J segment 3 bases; nucleotides outside the gene matches: 1. CDR1 and CDR2 from the germline V gene are MNHEY and SMNVEV (reference sequence). The CDR3 runs to 13 residues. CDR3 protein: CASRGTANEKLFF. Written as DNA, the CDR3 is TGTGCCAGCAGAGGGACAGCTAATGAAAAACTGTTTTTT.

In this sample, this clonotype turned up many times. The V gene is TRBV12-5, the J gene TRBJ2-1; D assignment may be TRBD1 or TRBD2 (5 bases each). Deletions cut 4 bases from V and 7 bases from J, with 17 bases between. The length of the CDR3 is 15 residues. The V gene's germline CDR1 is LGHNT and CDR2 FRNRAP. The CDR3 protein is CASGSGLGTWNEQFF. The CDR3 region has the DNA TGTGCTAGTGGTTCCGGACTCGGGACCTGGAATGAGCAGTTCTTC.

Only a few counts were recorded for this clonotype. A read error may produce the germline difference seen at one junction end. This chain joins TRBV6-1 and TRBJ2-5; D unclear. The germline gives CDR1 MNHNS, CDR2 SASEGT. The CDR3 loop spans 13 amino acids. The CDR3: CASGESSVETQYF. The CDR3 DNA follows: TGTGCCAGCGGTGAATCTAGTGTGGAGACCCAGTACTTC.

This clonotype was observed many times. The rearrangement uses TRBV9 and TRBJ1-6; the D gene is possibly TRBD1 (6 bases). This CDR3 is built from 15 residues. V was clipped by 1 base and J by 5 bases, with 10 bases between them. Per the germline V gene, CDR1 is SGDLS and CDR2 is YYNGEE. CDR3 amino acids: CASSVNRGNNSPLHF. In nucleotides, the CDR3 is TGTGCCAGCAGCGTAAATAGGGGGAATAATTCACCCCTCCACTTT.

This clonotype occurred many times. The chain has TRBV30 and TRBJ1-1; 10 positions agree with TRBD1. V was pared by 0 bases and J by 4 bases, with 5 bases of the junction left unmatched. Germline V lookup: CDR1 GTSNPN, CDR2 SVGIG (reference sequence). The length of the CDR3 is 15 residues. In DNA, the CDR3 is TGTGCCTGGAGTGTAATTGGGACAGGGGCCACTGAAGCTTTCTTT. This gives the protein CAWSVIGTGATEAFF.

Concerning this clonotype itself: A much larger clone lies one base from this, so it may be a read error. The CDR3 does not end in the conserved phenylalanine or tryptophan, so this is likely a read error. The genes are TRBV6-1 and TRBJ2-1; D may be TRBD2 (5 bases). There are 13 residues in the CDR3. Per germline, CDR1 MNHNS and CDR2 SASEGT. Trimming left V 7 bases short and J 3 bases short, with 10 bases between. The CDR3 sequence: CASNNGIYNEQFL. The DNA of the CDR3 is TGTGCCAGCAACAACGGGATCTACAATGAGCAGTTCCTC.

This clonotype was counted at least ten times. This chain links TRBV7-9 with TRBJ1-5; TRBD1 agrees at 7 bases. The CDR3 length is 16 residues. The V gene's germline CDR1 is SEHNR and CDR2 FQNEAQ (reference sequence). Losses at the gene ends were 5 bases for V and 4 bases for J; bases not matched to a gene: 11. The CDR3, as DNA: TGTGCCAGCAGCGACGACCCGGGACAGTTAAATCAGCCCCAGCATTTT. Its protein product is CASSDDPGQLNQPQHF.

This clonotype came up many times. The J gene is TRBJ1-1, the V gene TRBV6-5, with D uncertain. The CDR3 runs to 13 residues. V lost 0 bases and J lost 12, with 14 bases in between. Per germline, CDR1 MNHEY and CDR2 SVGAGI. CDR3 in DNA: TGTGCCAGCAGTTACTCGAAGGAAGCCGAACCTTTCTTT. Its protein product is CASSYSKEAEPFF.

This clonotype was seen repeatedly, ten times or more. This chain joins TRBV5-1 and TRBJ2-3, with a possible D match to TRBD1 (5 bases). The CDR3 is made up of 16 amino acids. Germline CDR1 is SGHRS and CDR2 is YFSETQ. V was pared by 0 bases and J by 1 base, with 12 bases between. The CDR3 nucleotides read TGCGCCAGCAGCTTGGGCTGGGGCTCTGGCACAGATACGCAGTATTTT. This translates into CASSLGWGSGTDTQYF.

There are many counts of this clonotype. The V gene is TRBV15, the J gene TRBJ2-1; TRBD2 matches at 11 bases. Germline trimming cut 2 bases from V and 3 bases from J; bases unmatched to any gene: 3. The CDR3 runs to 16 residues. The germline V gene encodes CDR1 LNHNV and CDR2 YYDKDF (reference sequence). The CDR3 region is CATSRTGTSGYNEQFF. For the CDR3, the DNA is TGTGCCACCAGCAGAACCGGGACTAGCGGCTACAATGAGCAGTTCTTC.

This clonotype was observed a few times. This chain uses TRBV6-1 with TRBJ2-7, with 12 nucleotides matching TRBD2. From germline, CDR1 is MNHNS and CDR2 SASEGT. This CDR3 region has 15 residues. The J segment lost 9 bases and the V segment lost 5 bases, leaving 11 bases of the junction unmatched. CDR3 amino acids: CASSLAGGGSDGQYF. The CDR3 nucleotides are TGTGCCAGCAGTCTAGCGGGAGGGGGTTCGGACGGGCAGTACTTC.

This clonotype was seen ten or more times. The rearrangement links TRBV28 to TRBJ2-3, with 7 bases lining up with TRBD2. CDR3 length equals 14 residues. The germline V gene has CDR1 MDHEN and CDR2 SYDVKM. J gave up 1 base and V 3 bases, and 1 base lay outside the gene matches. CDR3 bases: TGTGCCAGCAGTTTCGCGGGAGGCACAGATACGCAGTATTTT. This codes for CASSFAGGTDTQYF.

This clonotype was picked up many times. The V call is TRBV20-1, the J call TRBJ2-1; D ambiguous. V lost 2 bases to trimming and J lost 7 bases, with 6 bases between them. The CDR3 is 11 amino acids. Germline V gene lookup returns CDR1 DFQATT and CDR2 SNEGSKA (reference sequence). The chain's CDR3 is CSARLGNEQFF. CDR3 sequence (DNA): TGCAGTGCTAGACTAGGGAATGAGCAGTTCTTC.

The chain couples TRBV19 to TRBJ1-5, with a weak D call TRBD1 (5 bases). Trimming shortened V by 7 bases and J by 0 bases, and 13 bases separated the two germline ends. The CDR3 spans 15 residues. Germline V gene data show CDR1 as LNHDA and CDR2 as SQIVND (reference sequence). The CDR3 here is CASIRDRFSNQPQHF. Written as DNA, the CDR3 is TGTGCCAGTATTCGGGACCGATTTAGCAATCAGCCCCAGCATTTT.

This clonotype occurred many times. The junction differs from germline at one of its ends, possibly a read error. CDR3 nucleotides: TGTGCTAGCAGCCCTCGGACAGGGGACGAGCAGTACTTC. Residues: CASSPRTGDEQYF. V gene TRBV7-7 combines with J gene TRBJ2-7; 9 nucleotides align to TRBD1. The CDR3 consists of 13 residues. CDR1 is SSHAT and CDR2 is FNYEAQ in the germline V gene (reference sequence).

For this clonotype: Possible read error: a much larger clone is one base away. The chain has TRBV12-3 or TRBV12-4 and TRBJ2-7; D might be TRBD1 (6 bases). CDR3 length: 15 residues. V lost 2 bases to trimming and J lost 5 bases, with 16 bases between them. Here the CDR3 DNA reads TGTGCCAGCAGTTTACCAGGGGCGACCTTCCACGAGCAGTACTTC. The encoded protein is CASSLPGATFHEQYF.

This clonotype has at least ten counts. The V gene is TRBV6-1, the J gene TRBJ2-7; 14 nucleotides agree with TRBD2. V was pared by 7 bases and J by 3 bases, with 11 bases of the junction left unmatched. Germline assignment: CDR1 MNHNS and CDR2 SASEGT. This CDR3 has 17 amino acids. The CDR3, as DNA: TGTGCCAGCAAGGCGGGACTAGCGGGAGTCGGGGGCTACGAGCAGTACTTC. Its protein is CASKAGLAGVGGYEQYF.